The clone carrying this T cell receptor (beta chain) has at least ten counts. Germline lookup yields CDR1 MDHEN and CDR2 SYDVKM. V was cut by 2 bases and J by 0 bases, with 10 bases left in between. The CDR3 runs 15 residues. Time point specified: before trial treatment. This sample stems from a study of low-dose radiotherapy and immunotherapy resistance in tumors. First-strand cDNA used TRAV- and TRBV-specific primers, covering alpha and beta chains. TCR amplification ran 15 to 20 PCR cycles using constant-region and V-primer adapter primers. TCRdb recomputed calls from the reads with MiXCR, one row per CDR3 protein. The sample has 55,000 to 80,000 distinct CDR3 sequences; 26% are singletons.

The sequence derives from a male donor with rectosigmoid adenocarcinoma. The chain couples TRBV28 to TRBJ1-1; perhaps TRBD1 as D (6 bases). Sequenced material: PBMCs, taken before treatment. CDR3 in DNA: TGTGCCAGCAGTTTAGAGGGGGGCATGAACACTGAAGCTTTCTTT. It translates to CASSLEGGMNTEAFF. Drawing the rest from reference TRBV28 and TRBJ1-1, the complete variable domain is DVKVTQSSRYLVKRTGEKVFLECVQDMDHENMFWYRQDPGLGLRLIYFSYDVKMKEKGDIPEGYSVSREKKERFSLILESASTNQTSMYLCASSLEGGMNTEAFFGQGTRLTVV.